This T cell receptor (beta chain) was identified during a study of T cell responses to AZD1222 COVID-19 vaccine. Study-wide background: Second-dose intervals near 4 or 12 weeks were combined.

Here immunoSEQ multiplex PCR was the method, and the copy in TCRdb shows in-frame clones only, minus some. The table has over 95,000 clones, approximately 87% seen once. A single count supports this clone. Its target is not known. Whole-study findings and limits: Unmutated variant regions are reportedly the target of nearly half of TCRs that are spike-specific. Repertoire sampling was restricted to post-peak T cell response timepoints.

Germline V gene sequence: CDR1 SNHLY, CDR2 FYNNEI. The trim removed 4 bases at V and 6 bases at J, leaving 12 bases unmatched. The CDR3 length is 16 residues. Sequenced here: peripheral blood, sampled on day 0 of AZD1222 vaccination. The V and J genes are TRBV2 and TRBJ1-2, with TRBD1 matching 9 bases. The TCR originated in an adult in good health. CDR3 coding DNA: TGTGCCAGCAGTGTACCGGACAGGGGAAAGTTGGATGGCTACACCTTC. Translated: CASSVPDRGKLDGYTF.